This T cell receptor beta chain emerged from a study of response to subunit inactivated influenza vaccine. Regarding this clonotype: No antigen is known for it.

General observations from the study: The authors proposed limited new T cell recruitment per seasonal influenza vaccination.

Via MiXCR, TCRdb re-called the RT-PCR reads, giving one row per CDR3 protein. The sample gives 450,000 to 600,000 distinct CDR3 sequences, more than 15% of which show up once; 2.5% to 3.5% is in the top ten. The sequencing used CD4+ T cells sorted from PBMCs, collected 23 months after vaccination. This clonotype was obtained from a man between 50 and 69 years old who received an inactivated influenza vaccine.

The CDR3: CASSLDRGADTQYF. For the CDR3, the DNA is TGTGCCAGCAGCCTTGACAGGGGAGCAGATACGCAGTATTTT. J is TRBJ2-3 and V is TRBV7-9; the match to TRBD1 covers 8 bases. CDR3 size: 14 residues. Germline CDR1 and CDR2: SEHNR and FQNEAQ (reference sequence). V lost 5 bases, J lost 4 bases, and 5 bases stayed unmatched.